What follows are 7 T cell receptor beta chains derived from one specimen sequenced in a study of cytomegalovirus exposure and HLA in healthy donors. The study ran its PCR with 60 Vbeta and 13 Jbeta primers. The table came from immunoSEQ multiplex PCR; TCRdb's copy has only in-frame clones and leaves some out. Here the sample spans just over 80,000 clones, around 78% being singletons. The sample was PBMCs. The receptors originated from a man in his late teens or twenties in good health and CMV-seropositive.

This chain connects TRBV4-1 to TRBJ2-7; 7 nucleotides agree with TRBD1. V dropped 10 bases and J dropped 5; count of bases not matched to a gene: 20. The CDR3 sequence is 16 residues long. Germline V gene data show CDR1 as MGHRA and CDR2 as YSYEKL. Here the CDR3 DNA reads TGCGCCACCGCGCTCCGCGCGACAGGGAGTATCGACGAGCAGTACTTC. Its protein is CATALRATGSIDEQYF.

This sequence joins TRBV25-1 and TRBJ2-1; 14 nucleotides align to TRBD2. Germline lookup yields CDR1 MGHDK and CDR2 SYGVNS. The length of the CDR3 is 14 residues. With V trimmed by 8 bases and J by 8 bases, 5 bases remained unmatched. The CDR3 DNA sequence: TGTGCCAGCTGTGGGACTAGCGGGAGTGATGAGCAGTTCTTC. This gives the protein CASCGTSGSDEQFF.

The V gene is TRBV9, the J gene TRBJ1-4, with 9 positions matching TRBD1. The V gene's germline CDR1 is SGDLS and CDR2 YYNGEE. This CDR3 contains 14 residues. The V gene end was trimmed by 3 bases and the J gene end by 8 bases; junction bases not matched to a gene: 5. Here the CDR3 reads CASSDLQGAEKLFF. DNA for the CDR3: TGTGCCAGCAGCGATTTACAGGGGGCGGAAAAACTGTTTTTT.

J is TRBJ2-7 and V is TRBV4-2, with TRBD2 matching over 9 bases. The J segment lost 0 bases and the V segment lost 4 bases, leaving 4 bases of the junction unmatched. The CDR3 sequence is 15 residues long. The V gene's germline CDR1 is LGHNA and CDR2 YNFKEQ. The CDR3 DNA reads TGTGCCAGCAGCCCAAGACTAGCGGACTCCTACGAGCAGTACTTC. Its translation: CASSPRLADSYEQYF.

Here the CDR3 reads CASSYRDRNEKLFF. As DNA, the CDR3 is TGCGCCAGCAGCTACCGGGACAGAAATGAAAAACTGTTTTTT. The rearrangement links TRBV5-1 to TRBJ1-4, with TRBD1 identical over 7 bases. V trimming: 3 bases; J trimming: 5 bases; junction bases outside the gene matches: 4. CDR1 is SGHRS, CDR2 YFSETQ, per germline. The CDR3 has 14 amino acids.

This CDR3 is CASSRRGWGEQYF. The CDR3 region has the DNA TGTGCCAGCAGTCGGCGGGGATGGGGCGAGCAGTACTTC. The chain employs TRBV28 and TRBJ2-7; TRBD2 might be the D (6 bases). With 5 bases removed from V and 6 bases from J, the gap between germline ends came to 14 bases. In germline, CDR1 is MDHEN, CDR2 SYDVKM. The CDR3 is 13 amino acids.

This chain links TRBV7-9 with TRBJ2-1; 10 nucleotides line up with TRBD2. Per germline, CDR1 SEHNR and CDR2 FQNEAQ (reference sequence). The CDR3 covers 15 residues. V lost 1 base, J lost 6 bases, and 3 bases stayed unmatched. Here the CDR3 reads CASSLVSGRFNEQFF. The CDR3 DNA reads TGTGCCAGCAGCTTAGTTAGCGGGAGGTTCAATGAGCAGTTCTTC.